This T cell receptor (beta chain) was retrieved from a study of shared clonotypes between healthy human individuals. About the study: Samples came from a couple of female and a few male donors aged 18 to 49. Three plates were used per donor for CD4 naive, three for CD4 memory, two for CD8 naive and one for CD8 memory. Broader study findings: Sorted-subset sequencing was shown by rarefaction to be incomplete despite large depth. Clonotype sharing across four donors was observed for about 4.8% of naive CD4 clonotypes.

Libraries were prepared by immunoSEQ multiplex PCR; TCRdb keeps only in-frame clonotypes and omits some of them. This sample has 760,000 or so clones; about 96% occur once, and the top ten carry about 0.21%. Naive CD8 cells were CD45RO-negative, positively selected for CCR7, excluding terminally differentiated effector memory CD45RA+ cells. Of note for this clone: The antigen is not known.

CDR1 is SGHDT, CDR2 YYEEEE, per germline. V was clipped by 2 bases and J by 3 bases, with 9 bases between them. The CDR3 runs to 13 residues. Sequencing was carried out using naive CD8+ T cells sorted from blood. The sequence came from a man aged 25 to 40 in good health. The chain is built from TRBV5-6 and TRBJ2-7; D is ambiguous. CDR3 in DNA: TGTGCCAGCAGCTTTTCTAGTAGCTACGAGCAGTACTTC. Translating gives CASSFSSSYEQYF.